These 28 T cell receptor beta chains originate from one sample sequenced in a study of blood T cell repertoires in COVID-19. Sequenced by immunoSEQ multiplex PCR; TCRdb stores in-frame clones only, minus some. The profile covers nearly 250,000 clones, with about 84% appearing a single time and 5.5% to 6.5% taken by the ten largest. The material sequenced was peripheral blood. The receptors were sampled from an elderly woman with COVID-19, enrolled during active disease.

The rearrangement joins TRBV6-5 to TRBJ2-5; D possibly corresponds to TRBD1 (6 bases). The CDR3 contains 12 residues. V dropped 4 bases and J dropped 9 bases, with 12 bases sitting between them. Germline CDR1 MNHEY, CDR2 SVGAGI. The CDR3 DNA sequence: TGTGCCAGCAGTTCGACAGGTCCGGCCCAGTACTTC. Translating gives CASSSTGPAQYF.

The CDR3 reads CASSYRQGPNQPQHF. The CDR3 DNA follows: TGTGCCAGCAGCTACCGACAGGGGCCCAATCAGCCCCAGCATTTT. The V call is TRBV7-2, the J call TRBJ1-5; TRBD1 matches 8 bases. The length of the CDR3 is 15 residues. Trimming took 4 bases from V and 3 from J; bases not matched to a gene: 5. Germline V gives CDR1 SGHTA, CDR2 FQGNSA.

The gene calls are TRBV28 and TRBJ1-1, with 9 bases identical to TRBD1. V gave up 5 bases and J gave up 4 bases; unmatched junction bases: 8. CDR1 is MDHEN and CDR2 is SYDVKM in the germline V gene. This CDR3 has 15 residues. The DNA of the CDR3 is TGTGCCAGCAGTGGCCCTGGACAGGGGCCCACTGAAGCTTTCTTT. Its translation: CASSGPGQGPTEAFF.

The J gene is TRBJ1-3, the V gene TRBV18; 8 positions agree with TRBD1. This CDR3 is 15 amino acids long. Trimming cost V 6 bases and J 3 bases; bases outside gene matches: 7. From germline, CDR1 is KGHSH and CDR2 LQKENI. Here the CDR3 DNA reads TGTGCCAGCTCTCAAGACAGGGGTGGTGGAAACACCATATATTTT. Amino acid sequence: CASSQDRGGGNTIYF.

The chain links TRBV19 to TRBJ1-2; 7 bases map to TRBD1. The CDR3 sequence is 13 residues long. The germline V gene encodes CDR1 LNHDA and CDR2 SQIVND (reference sequence). V lost 5 bases, J lost 8 bases, and 8 bases stayed unmatched. The CDR3, as DNA: TGTGCCAGTAGTCCCCGGGACAGACTGGGCTACACCTTC. This gives the protein CASSPRDRLGYTF.

This clone was seen only once. The chain couples TRBV28 to TRBJ1-4; 8 bases map to TRBD1. The V gene end was trimmed by 6 bases and the J gene end by 5 bases; junction bases not matched to a gene: 11. Germline V gene data show CDR1 as MDHEN and CDR2 as SYDVKM. The CDR3 runs 16 residues. This CDR3 reads CASSPTLGTGNEKLFF. The CDR3 nucleotides read TGTGCCAGCAGCCCTACCCTCGGGACAGGCAATGAAAAACTGTTTTTT.

The genes are TRBV5-1 and TRBJ2-1; possibly TRBD2 for D (5 bases). The CDR3 length is 14 residues. Trimming shortened V by 5 bases and J by 9 bases, and 18 bases separated the two germline ends. The germline V gene encodes CDR1 SGHRS and CDR2 YFSETQ. In DNA form, the CDR3 reads TGCGCCAGCAGTGAGGGTTGGCTATTGGGTGAGCAGTTCTTC. Residues: CASSEGWLLGEQFF.

The chain combines TRBV5-1 with TRBJ1-1, with a tentative D call TRBD1 (6 bases). Trimming cost V 1 base and J 5 bases, with 12 bases left between them. CDR3 length: 14 amino acids. Germline assignment: CDR1 SGHRS and CDR2 YFSETQ. CDR3 DNA: TGCGCCAGCAGCTTGATTCTGGGGGCGACTGAAGCTTTCTTT. It codes for CASSLILGATEAFF.

This clone has a single count. This chain connects TRBV10-1 to TRBJ2-3, with TRBD2 matching 8 bases. This CDR3 is built from 17 residues. V gave up 2 bases and J gave up 3 bases; unmatched junction bases: 10. Germline loops: CDR1 WNHNN, CDR2 SYGVQD (reference sequence). The CDR3 nucleotides are TGCGCCAGCAGTGAGGTTTTGGCGGGGGGAAGGACAGATACGCAGTATTTT. Amino acid sequence: CASSEVLAGGRTDTQYF.

The rearrangement links TRBV3-1 (or the pseudogene TRBV3-2) to TRBJ1-3, with D possibly TRBD1 on 5 matching bases. CDR3 length: 18 residues. CDR1 LGHDT and CDR2 YNNKEL come from the germline V gene (reference sequence). V was clipped by 1 base and J by 0 bases, with 16 bases between them. The CDR3 region has the DNA TGTGCCAGCAGCCAAGCACCATCAGGGTTAAGCTCTGGAAACACCATATATTTT. Protein sequence: CASSQAPSGLSSGNTIYF.

The chain couples TRBV21-1 to TRBJ2-3; TRBD2, the table's D call, was not compared with the DNA. TRBV21-1 is listed as a pseudogene. The CDR3 has 17 amino acids. The CDR3 reads CASRYSVGPTSTDTQYF. CDR3 coding DNA: TGTGCCAGCAGATATTCCGTCGGCCCGACTAGCACAGATACGCAGTATTTT.

This clone was picked up one time. The CDR3 sequence is CASSLLAGSSYEQYF. The CDR3 DNA reads as TGTGCCAGCAGCCTACTAGCGGGTAGTTCCTACGAGCAGTACTTC. The rearrangement links TRBV3-1 (or the pseudogene TRBV3-2) to TRBJ2-7; 9 nucleotides match TRBD2. Germline V gene sequence: CDR1 LGHDT, CDR2 YNNKEL (reference sequence). The CDR3 is 15 amino acids. V gave up 4 bases and J gave up 1 base; unmatched junction bases: 5.

V is TRBV18 and J is TRBJ1-5, with 11 bases matching TRBD1. Germline V gene sequence: CDR1 KGHSH, CDR2 LQKENI. The CDR3 sequence is 19 residues long. Germline trimming cut 5 bases from V and 5 bases from J; bases unmatched to any gene: 17. The CDR3 reads CASSEMRTGGRLQHQPQHF. Here the CDR3 DNA reads TGTGCCAGCTCAGAGATGAGGACAGGGGGCCGCCTACAACATCAGCCCCAGCATTTT.

The table lists this clone with a count of one. The rearrangement uses TRBV19 and TRBJ2-7; 7 bases align to TRBD1. This CDR3 is built from 14 residues. Trimming cost V 5 bases and J 0 bases; bases outside gene matches: 4. CDR1 and CDR2 (germline): LNHDA, SQIVND (reference sequence). The CDR3 DNA reads as TGTGCCAGTAGTTTTCGGGACAGCTCCTACGAGCAGTACTTC. It codes for CASSFRDSSYEQYF.

V usage is TRBV7-9 and J usage is TRBJ2-2, with TRBD1 identical over 7 bases. The V and J ends lost 4 bases and 6 bases, in that order; junction bases with no gene match: 11. The CDR3 sequence is 16 residues long. Looked up from germline, CDR1 is SEHNR and CDR2 is FQNEAQ (reference sequence). DNA for the CDR3: TGTGCCAGCAGCTCACCCCCGGGACAGAGTGCCGGGGAGCTGTTTTTT. Translated: CASSSPPGQSAGELFF.

CDR3 amino acids: CAISGRDRGGNEQFF. The CDR3 nucleotides read TGTGCCATCAGTGGAAGGGACAGGGGTGGAAATGAGCAGTTCTTC. V and J are TRBV10-3 and TRBJ2-1; 10 bases map to TRBD1. Germline V lookup: CDR1 ENHRY, CDR2 SYGVKD. The J segment lost 7 bases and the V segment lost 4 bases, leaving 7 bases of the junction unmatched. The CDR3 runs 15 residues.

The chain uses TRBV18 and TRBJ1-6, with D unresolved. This CDR3 region has 15 residues. Trimming stripped 4 bases from V and 4 bases from J, with 11 bases between. The germline V gene has CDR1 KGHSH and CDR2 LQKENI. The CDR3 DNA reads TGTGCCAGCTCACACATAGAGGGATATAATTCACCCCTCCACTTT. Translation gives CASSHIEGYNSPLHF.

The chain couples TRBV5-5 to TRBJ2-3; 7 nucleotides match TRBD1. This CDR3 is 14 amino acids long. The germline CDR1 and CDR2 sequences are SGHKS and YYEKEE (reference sequence). After removal of 3 bases from V and 2 bases from J, the junction contained 3 bases not matched to a gene. CDR3 nucleotides: TGTGCCAGCAGCTGGGGACAGTACACAGATACGCAGTATTTT. This encodes CASSWGQYTDTQYF.

DNA of the CDR3: TGTGCCAGCGGGTACAGGGTGGAGACCCAGTACTTC. This sequence encodes CASGYRVETQYF. J is TRBJ2-5 and V is TRBV6-6; maybe TRBD1 (6 bases). CDR1 is MNHNY and CDR2 is SVGAGI in the germline V gene (reference sequence). V dropped 8 bases and J dropped 5 bases, with 12 bases sitting between them. This CDR3 region has 12 residues.

J is TRBJ1-2 and V is TRBV5-1; TRBD1 matches 8 bases. Per germline, CDR1 SGHRS and CDR2 YFSETQ. CDR3 length equals 13 residues. V lost 4 bases, J lost 3 bases, and 2 bases stayed unmatched. This CDR3 reads CASSQTGDYGYTF. The CDR3 bases are TGCGCCAGCAGCCAGACAGGGGACTATGGCTACACCTTC. Full variable domain (missing parts from reference TRBV5-1 and TRBJ1-2): KAGVTQTPRYLIKTRGQQVTLSCSPISGHRSVSWYQQTPGQGLQFLFEYFSETQRNKGNFPGRFSGRQFSNSRSEMNVSTLELGDSALYLCASSQTGDYGYTFGSGTRLTVV.

The rearrangement uses TRBV7-3 and TRBJ1-1; a weak D match, TRBD1 (6 bases). V lost 8 bases, J lost 4 bases, and 14 bases lay in between. CDR1 and CDR2 (germline): SGHTA, FQGTGA. This CDR3 is 13 amino acids long. This CDR3 is CASGRGGSTEAFF. In DNA, the CDR3 is TGTGCCAGCGGAAGGGGGGGATCCACTGAAGCTTTCTTT.

This clone was observed once. The chain is built from TRBV5-1 and TRBJ1-1; D possibly corresponds to TRBD1 (5 bases). The CDR3 covers 16 residues. V lost 1 base to trimming and J lost 1 base, with 14 bases between them. Germline V gene sequence: CDR1 SGHRS, CDR2 YFSETQ. The DNA of the CDR3 is TGCGCCAGCAGCTTGCCAGGGTCTGTTGGGAACACTGAAGCTTTCTTT. This codes for CASSLPGSVGNTEAFF.

This chain joins TRBV9 and TRBJ2-3; 15 bases agree with TRBD2. Trimming took 4 bases from V and 4 from J; bases not matched to a gene: 1. Germline V gives CDR1 SGDLS, CDR2 YYNGEE. This CDR3 spans 15 amino acids. The CDR3 reads CASSRTSGGADTQYF. CDR3 in DNA: TGTGCCAGCAGCCGGACTAGCGGGGGGGCAGATACGCAGTATTTT.

This rearrangement joins TRBV27 to TRBJ1-1; D perhaps matches TRBD1 (5 bases). Between the trimmed V and J ends, which lost 3 bases and 0 bases, there was a span of 17 bases. The length of the CDR3 is 17 residues. The germline V gene encodes CDR1 MNHEY and CDR2 SMNVEV (reference sequence). The CDR3 DNA is TGTGCCAGCAGTTTTGGCGCTGTGGGGCCAATGAACACTGAAGCTTTCTTT. This sequence encodes CASSFGAVGPMNTEAFF.

This clone was seen only a few times. Other DNA sequences within the sample encode an identical CDR3. The chain uses TRBV29-1 and TRBJ1-4; maybe TRBD1 (5 bases). V was clipped by 6 bases and J by 7 bases, with 12 bases between them. Looked up from germline, CDR1 is SQVTM and CDR2 is ANQGSEA. The CDR3 consists of 12 residues. The DNA for the CDR3 is TGCAGCGTGGGGGGATTGGGTGAAAAACTGTTTTTT. Its protein product is CSVGGLGEKLFF.

This chain connects TRBV10-2 to TRBJ2-7; a possible D gene is TRBD2 (5 bases). The DNA end is a closer match to TRBJ2-5, so the J assignment may be wrong. Germline CDR1 is WSHSY and CDR2 is SAAADI. This CDR3 spans 14 amino acids. This chain's CDR3 is CASSEPPGGETQYF. The CDR3 DNA sequence: TGCGCCAGCAGTGAGCCCCCGGGCGGGGAGACCCAGTACTTC.

The genes are TRBV10-3 and TRBJ2-7, with D perhaps TRBD1 (6 bases). The CDR3 contains 16 residues. Trimming took off 1 base at V and 3 bases at J, with 16 bases between the two ends. Germline CDR1 and CDR2: ENHRY and SYGVKD. CDR3 in DNA: TGTGCCATCAGTGAGTTTCCCCCGGACAGAGACTACGAGCAGTACGTC. It yields the protein CAISEFPPDRDYEQYV.

This clone was seen a few times. The chain links TRBV24-1 to TRBJ1-4; a weak D match, TRBD1 (5 bases). V lost 6 bases and J 7 bases, leaving 14 bases between the germline ends. There are 14 residues in the CDR3. The germline CDR1 and CDR2 sequences are KGHDR and SFDVKD. The CDR3 spells CATSNPSGPEKLFF. The CDR3 nucleotides read TGTGCCACCAGTAATCCCTCAGGGCCTGAAAAACTGTTTTTT.